These 21 T cell receptor beta chains originate from one sample sequenced in a study of blood T cell repertoires in COVID-19. TCRdb keeps only in-frame clones here, not all; method: immunoSEQ multiplex PCR. The table shows about 170,000 clones, with about 90% occurring only once. Source material: PBMCs or T cells enriched from blood (not recorded which). The source of these receptors is a human donor with acute COVID-19. The donor label of this sample is uncertain.

This chain links TRBV19 with TRBJ1-2, with D tentatively TRBD1 (6 bases). The V end lost 5 bases, the J end lost 7 bases, and 14 bases lay between the germline ends. There are 13 residues in the CDR3. Germline assignment: CDR1 LNHDA and CDR2 SQIVND (reference sequence). Written as DNA, the CDR3 is TGTGCCAGTAGTGTAAACCGGGGGGCTGGCTACACCTTC. Its translation: CASSVNRGAGYTF.

The V gene is TRBV7-6, the J gene TRBJ2-7; 16 positions match TRBD2. V lost 5 bases and J lost 6; bases outside the gene matches: 4. Germline V lookup: CDR1 SGHVS, CDR2 FNYEAQ. The CDR3 contains 15 residues. The CDR3 loop is CASSKGTSGGGEQYF. In DNA, the CDR3 is TGTGCCAGCAGCAAGGGGACTAGCGGGGGGGGCGAGCAGTACTTC.

In this sample, this clone turned up once. The chain is built from TRBV29-1 and TRBJ2-1, with 7 bases aligning to TRBD2. Germline V CDR1 and CDR2: SQVTM, ANQGSEA. The CDR3 is made up of 11 amino acids. Trimming removed 3 bases from V and 7 bases from J; junction bases left unmatched: 0. This chain's CDR3 is CSVDGGNEQFF. In nucleotides, the CDR3 is TGCAGCGTTGACGGGGGGAATGAGCAGTTCTTC.

The J gene is TRBJ1-5, the V gene TRBV6-5; TRBD1 is a possible D gene (5 bases). The CDR3 is made up of 15 amino acids. Germline V gives CDR1 MNHEY, CDR2 SVGAGI. The germline V and J ends were trimmed by 4 bases and 3 bases, with 13 bases remaining between them. The CDR3 DNA follows: TGTGCCAGCAGTTGCCCGGACATTGACAATCAGCCCCAGCATTTT. This translates into CASSCPDIDNQPQHF.

Only one count was recorded for this clone. The chain couples TRBV30 to TRBJ1-5, with D tentatively TRBD1 (5 bases). The CDR3 extends over 15 amino acids. Trimming took 2 bases from V and 10 from J, leaving 21 bases between them. Per germline, CDR1 GTSNPN and CDR2 SVGIG (reference sequence). This CDR3 reads CAWSRMRGPGTPQHF. The CDR3 coding sequence is TGTGCCTGGAGTCGCATGCGGGGCCCTGGCACACCCCAGCATTTT.

This chain links TRBV28 with TRBJ1-5; D unclear. The germline V gene encodes CDR1 MDHEN and CDR2 SYDVKM. The CDR3 has 14 amino acids. V shed 6 bases and J shed 5 bases, with 14 bases lying between them. The CDR3 is CASSRRGVDQPQHF. The CDR3 DNA reads TGTGCCAGCAGCCGCCGCGGGGTTGATCAGCCCCAGCATTTT. The full variable domain, rest sourced from reference TRBV28 and TRBJ1-5, is DVKVTQSSRYLVKRTGEKVFLECVQDMDHENMFWYRQDPGLGLRLIYFSYDVKMKEKGDIPEGYSVSREKKERFSLILESASTNQTSMYLCASSRRGVDQPQHFGDGTRLSIL.

The V call is TRBV23-1, the J call TRBJ1-6; D is possibly TRBD1 (6 bases). TRBV23-1 is an open reading frame whose function is uncertain. The CDR3 totals 16 residues. V lost 3 bases and J lost 7, with 16 bases in between. The CDR3 spells CASSQPRGATNSPLHF. In DNA, the CDR3 is TGCGCCAGCAGTCAGCCGCGGGGGGCTACAAATTCACCCCTCCACTTT.

V usage is TRBV9 and J usage is TRBJ2-3; TRBD2 matches at 8 bases. V lost 4 bases and J lost 6; bases outside the gene matches: 13. Germline CDR1 is SGDLS and CDR2 is YYNGEE. CDR3 length: 16 residues. CDR3 sequence reads: CASSPERGSRGDTQYF. CDR3 DNA: TGTGCCAGCAGCCCCGAGCGGGGGTCCCGGGGGGATACGCAGTATTTT.

The gene calls are TRBV15 and TRBJ2-7, with 12 bases aligning to TRBD1. The CDR3 runs to 18 residues. Germline V gene lookup returns CDR1 LNHNV and CDR2 YYDKDF (reference sequence). V shed 0 bases, J shed 6 bases, and the junction held 12 bases outside the gene matches. CDR3 protein: CATSRDLPFGDRGLEQYF. CDR3 nucleotides: TGTGCCACCAGCAGAGATCTCCCCTTCGGGGACAGGGGGCTCGAGCAGTACTTC.

V is TRBV4-1 and J is TRBJ2-2; 9 nucleotides line up with TRBD2. The CDR3 is made up of 15 amino acids. Germline CDR1 MGHRA, CDR2 YSYEKL. The V gene end was trimmed by 5 bases and the J gene end by 8 bases; junction bases not matched to a gene: 9. CDR3 region: CASSGAGGRTGELFF. CDR3 sequence (DNA): TGCGCCAGCAGCGGGGCGGGGGGGCGAACTGGGGAGCTGTTTTTT.

CDR3 region: CASSEALPGQGVGGYTF. The CDR3 nucleotides are TGTGCCAGCAGTGAAGCGCTTCCGGGACAGGGGGTCGGCGGCTACACCTTC. The chain joins TRBV2 to TRBJ1-2, with 11 bases that match TRBD1. CDR3 size: 17 residues. The J segment lost 8 bases and the V segment lost 0 bases, leaving 11 bases of the junction unmatched. The V gene's germline CDR1 is SNHLY and CDR2 FYNNEI.

V is TRBV6-6 and J is TRBJ1-2; tentative D call: TRBD1 (5 bases). Germline loops: CDR1 MNHNY, CDR2 SVGAGI (reference sequence). Trimming removed 7 bases from V and 4 bases from J, with 19 bases in between. The CDR3 is made up of 15 amino acids. Here the CDR3 DNA reads TGTGCCAGCATCGAAGGTACAGGCCTACGCTATGGCTACACCTTC. This translates into CASIEGTGLRYGYTF.

This rearrangement joins TRBV10-2 to TRBJ2-7; 7 positions match TRBD1. Germline CDR1 is WSHSY and CDR2 is SAAADI. The CDR3 spans 13 residues. V trimming: 4 bases; J trimming: 2 bases; junction bases outside the gene matches: 2. The CDR3 region has the DNA TGCGCCAGCAGTGGGACAGGCGCCTACGAGCAGTACTTC. The encoded protein is CASSGTGAYEQYF.

This chain joins TRBV19 and TRBJ1-5; 9 bases line up with TRBD1. The CDR3 extends over 16 amino acids. V was pared by 7 bases and J by 1 base, with 8 bases of the junction left unmatched. The germline V gene encodes CDR1 LNHDA and CDR2 SQIVND (reference sequence). CDR3 region: CASNDRGVRSNQPQHF. CDR3 nucleotide sequence: TGTGCCAGTAACGACAGGGGGGTAAGGAGCAATCAGCCCCAGCATTTT.

This chain joins TRBV29-1 and TRBJ1-1, with a weak D call TRBD1 (5 bases). Germline V gene data show CDR1 as SQVTM and CDR2 as ANQGSEA. Between the trimmed V and J ends, which lost 1 base and 6 bases, there was a span of 6 bases. The CDR3 is 11 amino acids. CDR3 in DNA: TGCAGCGTTGAAGGGGGCCCTGAAGCTTTCTTT. Protein: CSVEGGPEAFF.

V and J are TRBV30 and TRBJ2-1, with D possibly matching TRBD1 (6 bases). With 0 bases removed from V and 1 base from J, the gap between germline ends came to 7 bases. The germline V gene encodes CDR1 GTSNPN and CDR2 SVGIG (reference sequence). CDR3 length: 14 residues. CDR3: CAWSVGTSYNEQFF. In DNA form, the CDR3 reads TGTGCCTGGAGTGTAGGGACATCCTACAATGAGCAGTTCTTC.

This clone appeared a single time. This chain connects TRBV25-1 to TRBJ1-2; 7 bases align to TRBD1. Germline V CDR1 and CDR2: MGHDK, SYGVNS. CDR3 length equals 14 residues. V lost 8 bases, J lost 7 bases, and 13 bases stayed unmatched. DNA for the CDR3: TGTGCCAGCGCCCGACAGGGTTTCGTTGGTGGCTACACCTTC. Translated: CASARQGFVGGYTF.

The V gene is TRBV12-3 or TRBV12-4, the J gene TRBJ1-3; D is ambiguous. CDR3 size: 13 residues. Trimming pared 8 bases from V and 9 bases from J, leaving 17 bases between. The CDR3 sequence: CASGLYLIGTIYF. The DNA of the CDR3 is TGTGCCAGCGGACTCTATCTTATCGGCACCATATATTTT.

The rearrangement uses TRBV10-1 and TRBJ2-3; D may be TRBD2 (7 bases). Germline CDR1 reads WNHNN; CDR2 reads SYGVQD (reference sequence). The CDR3 totals 15 residues. Trimming removed 2 bases at V and 6 bases at J, with 15 bases between. In nucleotides, the CDR3 is TGCGCCAGCAGTGAGCCGGGGGGCCGCTCGGATACGCAGTATTTT. Residues: CASSEPGGRSDTQYF.

The rearrangement joins TRBV30 to TRBJ1-6; 8 bases map to TRBD1. V trimming: 6 bases; J trimming: 8 bases; junction bases outside the gene matches: 3. Per the germline V gene, CDR1 is GTSNPN and CDR2 is SVGIG (reference sequence). The CDR3 spans 12 residues. Here the CDR3 reads CACDRGDSPLHF. As DNA, the CDR3 is TGTGCCTGTGACAGGGGAGATTCACCCCTCCACTTT.

Only a few counts were recorded for this clone. V is TRBV18 and J is TRBJ1-5, with a weak D call TRBD1 (6 bases). This CDR3 comprises 17 residues. Germline V gene sequence: CDR1 KGHSH, CDR2 LQKENI. V lost 3 bases to trimming and J lost 2 bases, with 17 bases between them. The CDR3 region is CASSPCATGICNQPQHF. The DNA for the CDR3 is TGTGCCAGCTCACCCTGCGCAACAGGGATTTGCAATCAGCCCCAGCATTTT.